Each of the 21 T cell receptor beta chains below was sequenced from the same sample in a study of patients with pleural tuberculosis. TCRdb itself ran the reads through MiXCR, one entry per CDR3 protein. Counted here are under 55,000 distinct CDR3 sequences, approximately 7.5% occurring once; the ten biggest clones make up 15% to 20%. Receptors were obtained from a human donor with pleural tuberculosis.

Turning to this clonotype: A single base separates this from a much larger clone, so it may be a read error. The V and J genes are TRBV28 and TRBJ1-1; TRBD1 is a possible D gene (5 bases). Germline loops: CDR1 MDHEN, CDR2 SYDVKM. This CDR3 is 14 amino acids long. CDR3 in amino acids: CASRHGHLNAEAFF. The CDR3 nucleotides are TGTGCCAGCAGGCACGGACACCTGAACGCTGAAGCTTTCTTT.

This clonotype appeared a few times. CDR3: CSVGGQGSGNEKLFF. In DNA, the CDR3 is TGCAGCGTTGGGGGACAGGGGTCGGGTAATGAAAAACTGTTTTTT. V usage is TRBV29-1 and J usage is TRBJ1-4, with TRBD1 matching 10 bases. J gave up 4 bases and V 4 bases, and 6 bases lay outside the gene matches. The CDR3 has 15 residues. Germline CDR1 SQVTM, CDR2 ANQGSEA.

This clonotype occurred a few times. V is TRBV11-1 and J is TRBJ1-2, with 8 bases identical to TRBD1. The CDR3 consists of 16 residues. Germline V gene sequence: CDR1 SGHAT, CDR2 FQDESV (reference sequence). V gave up 0 bases and J gave up 6 bases; unmatched junction bases: 9. CDR3 DNA: TGTGCCAGCAGCTTAGCCCTTTCAGGGGGCGCGCATGGCTACACCTTC. Its protein product is CASSLALSGGAHGYTF.

This clonotype was recorded at least ten times. The chain recombines TRBV12-3 or TRBV12-4 with TRBJ1-6, with 7 positions matching TRBD1. The CDR3 is 15 amino acids. V trimming: 5 bases; J trimming: 7 bases; junction bases outside the gene matches: 8. DNA for the CDR3: TGTGCCAGCAGTCCCAGGGGGTTGGAGAATTCACCCCTCCACTTT. Its protein is CASSPRGLENSPLHF.

This clonotype appeared a few times. The chain links TRBV5-1 to TRBJ2-3; D gene ambiguous. Between the trimmed V and J ends, which lost 0 bases and 1 base, there was a span of 9 bases. This CDR3 has 15 amino acids. Germline values: CDR1 SGHRS, CDR2 YFSETQ. CDR3 nucleotide sequence: TGCGCCAGCAGCTTGGTTAAGGACGGCACAGATACGCAGTATTTT. It codes for CASSLVKDGTDTQYF.

This rearrangement joins TRBV18 to TRBJ2-1; no definite D call. Germline CDR1 reads KGHSH; CDR2 reads LQKENI. Deletions cut 3 bases from V and 9 bases from J, with 12 bases between. CDR3 size: 13 residues. Here the CDR3 DNA reads TGTGCCAGCTCACCGGATGGGTCTCGTGAGCAGTTCTTC. Translated, it gives CASSPDGSREQFF.

This clonotype was counted only a few times. The V call is TRBV29-1, the J call TRBJ2-7, with D uncertain. The CDR3 totals 11 residues. In germline, CDR1 is SQVTM, CDR2 ANQGSEA. Trimming shortened V by 6 bases and J by 8 bases, and 14 bases separated the two germline ends. The CDR3 here is CSVLAGHQQYV. CDR3 DNA: TGCAGCGTCCTCGCCGGGCATCAGCAGTACGTC.

This clonotype appeared many times. This chain joins TRBV5-4 and TRBJ1-2; 7 bases are a match to TRBD1. The trim removed 1 base at V and 4 bases at J, leaving 7 bases unmatched. Germline V gene lookup returns CDR1 SGHNT and CDR2 YYREEE (reference sequence). CDR3 length equals 15 residues. CDR3 DNA sequence: TGTGCCAGCAGCTTGATTCAGGGGGACGGCTATGGCTACACCTTC. It encodes CASSLIQGDGYGYTF.

This clonotype was counted many times. The chain uses TRBV3-1 and TRBJ2-3, with 12 bases identical to TRBD2. Germline loops: CDR1 LGHDT, CDR2 YNNKEL (reference sequence). The CDR3 spans 15 residues. Trimming at V came to 1 base and at J to 6 bases, leaving 2 bases not matched to a gene. The CDR3 DNA follows: TGTGCCAGCAGCCAAGGACTAGCGGGAGAGGATACGCAGTATTTT. Protein product: CASSQGLAGEDTQYF.

This clonotype was found many times. V usage is TRBV29-1 and J usage is TRBJ1-2; D ambiguous. This CDR3 is built from 12 residues. The germline V gene encodes CDR1 SQVTM and CDR2 ANQGSEA. Trimming took off 6 bases at V and 4 bases at J, with 12 bases between the two ends. CDR3 bases: TGCAGCGTCCCGTTATCGGGCTATGGCTACACCTTC. Its protein product is CSVPLSGYGYTF. Looking up the rest from reference TRBV29-1 and TRBJ1-2 gives the full variable domain: SAVISQKPSRDICQRGTSLTIQCQVDSQVTMMFWYRQQPGQSLTLIATANQGSEATYESGFVIDKFPISRPNLTFSTLTVSNMSPEDSSIYLCSVPLSGYGYTFGSGTRLTVV.

In this sample, this clonotype turned up a few times. The rearrangement joins TRBV10-3 to TRBJ2-7; either TRBD1 or TRBD2 may supply D (5 bases each). The CDR3 is 13 residues long. The germline CDR1 and CDR2 sequences are ENHRY and SYGVKD. The V and J ends lost 6 bases and 3 bases respectively, with 12 bases between them. Here the CDR3 reads CAIRGTANYEQYF. CDR3 sequence (DNA): TGTGCCATCAGAGGGACGGCAAACTACGAGCAGTACTTC.

This clonotype was observed at least ten times. This chain joins TRBV20-1 and TRBJ2-1, with a weak D call TRBD2 (5 bases). The CDR3 has 14 amino acids. Germline V CDR1 and CDR2: DFQATT, SNEGSKA (reference sequence). Trimming shortened V by 2 bases and J by 7 bases, and 15 bases separated the two germline ends. DNA for the CDR3: TGCAGTGCTAGACTCCGGGAAAGGAAGAATGAGCAGTTCTTC. Translation: CSARLRERKNEQFF.

This clonotype came up many times. The gene calls are TRBV18 and TRBJ1-6, with D tentatively TRBD1 (5 bases). The CDR3 consists of 13 residues. V was trimmed by 4 bases and J by 8 bases, leaving 9 bases between them. The germline gives CDR1 KGHSH, CDR2 LQKENI. The CDR3, as DNA: TGTGCCAGCTCACTCAGGGATGATTCACCCCTCCACTTT. Protein: CASSLRDDSPLHF.

This clonotype came up many times. The genes are TRBV11-1 and TRBJ1-1, with D possibly TRBD1 on 5 matching bases. The germline V and J ends were trimmed by 1 base and 0 bases, with 6 bases remaining between them. Germline CDR1 and CDR2: SGHAT and FQDESV (reference sequence). This CDR3 region has 14 residues. The CDR3, as DNA: TGTGCCAGCAGCTTAGGGGGCCTGAACACTGAAGCTTTCTTT. Translated, it gives CASSLGGLNTEAFF.

In its sample, this clonotype was seen many times. This chain links TRBV2 with TRBJ1-1; D unresolved. The CDR3 contains 12 residues. Between the trimmed V and J ends, which lost 8 bases and 5 bases, there was a span of 12 bases. From germline, CDR1 is SNHLY and CDR2 FYNNEI. CDR3 amino acids: CASEGWGTEAFF. CDR3 nucleotide sequence: TGTGCCAGCGAAGGGTGGGGTACTGAAGCTTTCTTT.

This clonotype has only a few counts. This chain links TRBV9 with TRBJ2-1; D possibly matches TRBD1 or TRBD2 (5 bases each). Trimming left V 1 base short and J 8 bases short, with 10 bases between. CDR1 and CDR2 (germline): SGDLS, YYNGEE. This CDR3 is 13 amino acids long. This CDR3 is CASSVSGTDEQFF. The CDR3 DNA reads TGTGCCAGCAGCGTATCAGGGACGGATGAGCAGTTCTTC.

This chain connects TRBV12-3 or TRBV12-4 to TRBJ1-5; no reliable D call. V dropped 1 base and J dropped 0 bases, with 4 bases sitting between them. The CDR3 is 14 residues long. Here the CDR3 DNA reads TGTGCCAGCAGTTTAGTAGATAGCAATCAGCCCCAGCATTTT. Translating gives CASSLVDSNQPQHF.

At least ten counts were recorded for this clonotype. The rearrangement uses TRBV11-2 and TRBJ1-6; possibly TRBD1 for D (5 bases). The V gene's germline CDR1 is SGHAT and CDR2 FQNNGV. V was pared by 9 bases and J by 4 bases, with 13 bases between. The CDR3 consists of 14 residues. The CDR3 reads CASADRPYNSPLHF. Here the CDR3 DNA reads TGTGCCAGTGCCGACAGACCTTATAATTCACCCCTCCACTTT. Based on the CDR3 plus reference TRBV11-2 and TRBJ1-6, the full variable domain is EAGVAQSPRYKIIEKRQSVAFWCNPISGHATLYWYQQILGQGPKLLIQFQNNGVVDDSQLPKDRFSAERLKGVDSTLKIQPAKLEDSAVYLCASADRPYNSPLHFGNGTRLTVT.

This clonotype was picked up many times. This sequence joins TRBV7-8 and TRBJ2-3, with D hard to call. Germline V gene sequence: CDR1 SGHVS, CDR2 FQNEAQ. Trimming shortened V by 1 base and J by 6 bases, and 8 bases separated the two germline ends. The CDR3 is 13 residues long. The CDR3 protein is CASSLVGVDTQYF. The CDR3 region has the DNA TGTGCCAGCAGCTTAGTTGGGGTGGATACGCAGTATTTT.

Many counts were recorded for this clonotype. The rearrangement links TRBV10-2 to TRBJ1-1, with TRBD1 matching 7 bases. Trimming took 0 bases from V and 3 from J; bases not matched to a gene: 4. This CDR3 is 15 amino acids long. CDR1 and CDR2 (germline): WSHSY, SAAADI. The CDR3 protein is CASSESPGGYTEAFF. CDR3 sequence (DNA): TGCGCCAGCAGTGAGTCGCCAGGGGGGTACACTGAAGCTTTCTTT.

This clonotype occurred a few times. One base away lies a much larger clone, so this may be a sequencing read error. This rearrangement joins TRBV4-2 to TRBJ2-3; 7 nucleotides align to TRBD1. The CDR3 loop spans 15 amino acids. Germline CDR1 reads LGHNA; CDR2 reads YNFKEQ. The CDR3, as DNA: TGTGCCAGCAGCCAAGATAAGACGGGGACAGATACGCGGTATTTT. Protein: CASSQDKTGTDTRYF.